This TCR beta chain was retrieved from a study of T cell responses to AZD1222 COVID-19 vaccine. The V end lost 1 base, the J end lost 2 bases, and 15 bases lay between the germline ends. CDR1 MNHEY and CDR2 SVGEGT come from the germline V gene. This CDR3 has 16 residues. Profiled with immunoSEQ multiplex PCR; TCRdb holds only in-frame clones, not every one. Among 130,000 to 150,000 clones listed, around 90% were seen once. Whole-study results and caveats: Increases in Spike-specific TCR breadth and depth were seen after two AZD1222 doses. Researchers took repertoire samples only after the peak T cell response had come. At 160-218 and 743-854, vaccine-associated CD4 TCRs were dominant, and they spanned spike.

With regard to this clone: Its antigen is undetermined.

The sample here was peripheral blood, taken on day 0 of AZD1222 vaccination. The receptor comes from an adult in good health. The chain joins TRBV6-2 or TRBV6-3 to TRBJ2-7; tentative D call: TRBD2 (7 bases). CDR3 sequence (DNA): TGTGCCAGCAGTTACTACACAGGGAGGGCCACCTACGAGCAGTACTTC. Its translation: CASSYYTGRATYEQYF.